This is a list of T cell receptor beta chains from one sample in a study of CD4+ T cells in melanoma. Sequencing was performed with immunoSEQ multiplex PCR; in TCRdb, only in-frame clones are kept and a portion is missing. The sample records approximately 110,000 clones, around 92% being singletons. The specimen was peripheral blood. The receptors were sampled from a human donor with melanoma. CDR3s include the opening cysteine and the closing phenylalanine or tryptophan. Fields, in order: V gene, CDR3 protein.

TRBV4-2	CASSRDYGYTF
TRBV7-3	CASSLRPSGGTSADTQYF
TRBV4-1	CASSQGVGQPQHF
TRBV27	CASSQQGAPYEQYF
TRBV2	CACRKALFGRETQYF
TRBV5-1	CASSLDVGPPPYEQYF
TRBV19	CASKEGAGNEQFF
TRBV7-2	CASSSGDRGRSSSNYGYTF
TRBV9	CASSVEAPTDTQYF
TRBV7-6	CASSLMLGEDTQYF
TRBV6-1	CASNAGYGYTF
TRBV20-1	CSAIRNNEQFF
TRBV7-9	CASSGGTNQGGYTF
TRBV30	CAGRGAANTGELFF
TRBV9	CASSVGGSYNSPLHF
TRBV14	CASSQESWGNEQFF
TRBV7-2	CASSWDPGAGNTIYF
TRBV19	CASRLPWQGRDGYTF
TRBV29-1	CSVGRTGSHEQYF
TRBV15	CATSPNGQGMGQPQHF
TRBV29-1	CSVGESGPPYEQYF
TRBV28	CASGTSGKLSGELFF
TRBV6-5	CASSYSYKAYSPLHF
TRBV5-1	CASSFGATNEKLFF
TRBV6-6	CASSYRSSGGTQYF
TRBV29-1	CSVQENTGELFF
TRBV5-4	CASSFFQGGGNTIYF
TRBV6-5	CATPGRGAYNEQFF
TRBV7-6	CASSWTATNEKLFF
TRBV11-2	CASSPRGRQGRGYEQYF
TRBV7-2	CASSLYSAHSAFF
TRBV7-9	CASSLAGQGSEKLFF
TRBV7-2	CASSLVVGLAGFQETQYF
TRBV14	CASSHLDDSYEQYF
TRBV5-4	CASKRELADTQYF
TRBV2	CASSEFPLGTGGIHTEAFF
TRBV5-1	CASSPDNSYEQYF
TRBV7-9	CASSSSGNTDTQYF
TRBV29-1	CSSGGYNEQFF
TRBV7-2	CASSINTGDQTYEQYF
TRBV7-3	CASSKTGTSGSGELFF
TRBV5-4	CASSLAWTSGRYEQYF
TRBV19	CASSMVSGGAPEQYF
TRBV2	CASRDREDQPQHF
TRBV5-1	CASTVGGLAEQFF
TRBV19	CASRQQSEAFF
TRBV7-3	CASSLKAGGPGEQYF